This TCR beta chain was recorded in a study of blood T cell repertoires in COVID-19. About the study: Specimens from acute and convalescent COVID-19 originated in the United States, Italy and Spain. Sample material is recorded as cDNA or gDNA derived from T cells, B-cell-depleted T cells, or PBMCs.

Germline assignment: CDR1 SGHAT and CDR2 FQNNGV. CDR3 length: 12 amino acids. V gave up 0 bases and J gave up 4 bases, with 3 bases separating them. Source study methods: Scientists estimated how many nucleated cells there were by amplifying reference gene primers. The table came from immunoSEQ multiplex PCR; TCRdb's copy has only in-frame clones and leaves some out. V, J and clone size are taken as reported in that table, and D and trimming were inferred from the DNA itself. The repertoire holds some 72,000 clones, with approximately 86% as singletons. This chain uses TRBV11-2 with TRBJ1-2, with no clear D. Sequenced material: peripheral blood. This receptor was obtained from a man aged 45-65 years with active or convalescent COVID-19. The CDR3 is CASSLDRYGYTF. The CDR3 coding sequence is TGTGCCAGCAGCTTAGATCGCTATGGCTACACCTTC.